This entry lists 22 T cell receptor beta chains sequenced from one sample in a study of cytomegalovirus exposure and HLA in healthy donors. The PCR was carried out with 60 Vbeta primers and 13 Jbeta primers. Clones were read by immunoSEQ multiplex PCR, and TCRdb kept only the in-frame ones, dropping some. The table includes around 55,000 clones, over 65% detected once. Sequenced sample: PBMCs. The receptors were gathered from a middle-aged man in good health and CMV-seropositive.

The rearrangement joins TRBV7-2 to TRBJ2-5; 8 nucleotides match TRBD2. Germline loops: CDR1 SGHTA, CDR2 FQGNSA. J lost 0 bases, V lost 1 base, and 7 bases had no gene match. CDR3 length: 17 residues. The CDR3 sequence is CASSLDAGGENQETQYF. The DNA for the CDR3 is TGTGCCAGCAGCTTAGATGCCGGGGGGGAAAACCAAGAGACCCAGTACTTC.

This clone has a handful of counts. An end of the junction differs from the germline gene, which may be a read error. The V gene is TRBV7-7, the J gene TRBJ2-5, with a tentative D call TRBD1 (8 bases). Germline loops: CDR1 SSHAT, CDR2 FNYEAQ (reference sequence). The CDR3 runs to 14 residues. The CDR3 is CASSSDREGETQYF. The CDR3 bases are TGTGCTAGCAGCTCGGACAGGGAGGGAGAGACCCAGTACTTC. Combining the CDR3 with reference TRBV7-7 and TRBJ2-5 gives the whole variable domain GAGVSQSPRYKVTKRGQDVTLRCDPISSHATLYWYQQALGQGPEFLTYFNYEAQPDKSGLPSDRFSAERPEGSISTLTIQRTEQRDSAMYRCASSSDREGETQYFGPGTRLLVL.

Concerning this clone: Other DNA sequences in this sample translate to the same CDR3. The chain employs TRBV2 and TRBJ2-5; D call uncertain. CDR1 is SNHLY and CDR2 is FYNNEI in the germline V gene. The CDR3 consists of 12 residues. The V end lost 5 bases, the J end lost 0 bases, and 4 bases lay between the germline ends. The CDR3 sequence: CASSLYQETQYF. DNA for the CDR3: TGTGCCAGCAGTCTGTACCAAGAGACCCAGTACTTC.

The chain recombines TRBV7-2 with TRBJ2-1, with 9 bases that match TRBD1. CDR3 length: 15 residues. Germline CDR1 SGHTA, CDR2 FQGNSA. The V gene end was trimmed by 4 bases and the J gene end by 8 bases; junction bases not matched to a gene: 9. The CDR3, as DNA: TGTGCCAGCAGCTCCTTAGGGACAGGGTCGCATGAGCAGTTCTTC. Translating it yields CASSSLGTGSHEQFF.

This clone was picked up one time. This rearrangement joins TRBV5-1 to TRBJ2-2; D is unclear. Germline CDR1 is SGHRS and CDR2 is YFSETQ. V lost 2 bases to trimming and J lost 6 bases, with 11 bases between them. The CDR3 consists of 14 residues. CDR3 sequence (DNA): TGCGCCAGCAGCTTTTCAGAATCCTCCGGGGAGCTGTTTTTT. The encoded protein is CASSFSESSGELFF.

The chain couples TRBV5-1 to TRBJ1-1; D is ambiguous. The V and J ends lost 0 bases and 0 bases respectively, with 6 bases between them. The CDR3 spans 14 residues. The germline V gene encodes CDR1 SGHRS and CDR2 YFSETQ. The CDR3 DNA reads TGCGCCAGCAGCTTGGTAGTTATGAACACTGAAGCTTTCTTT. It encodes CASSLVVMNTEAFF.

CDR3 nucleotides: TGTGCCAGCAGTTGGGGACAGTTTCGTGGCTACACCTTC. The encoded protein is CASSWGQFRGYTF. V is TRBV6-5 and J is TRBJ1-2, with 7 nucleotides matching TRBD1. Trimming at V came to 4 bases and at J to 7 bases, leaving 6 bases not matched to a gene. This CDR3 is 13 amino acids long. The V gene's germline CDR1 is MNHEY and CDR2 SVGAGI.

This clone was recorded once. The V call is TRBV7-2, the J call TRBJ1-5; weak D call: TRBD1 (5 bases). V was clipped by 5 bases and J by 7 bases, with 18 bases between them. The germline CDR1 and CDR2 sequences are SGHTA and FQGNSA. CDR3 length equals 15 residues. The CDR3 bases are TGTGCCAGCAGCCTTCGGTATACGGGGGTCCAGCCCCAGCATTTT. This sequence encodes CASSLRYTGVQPQHF.

This chain uses TRBV9 with TRBJ2-3; D possibly corresponds to TRBD2 (5 bases). V was cut by 2 bases and J by 4 bases, with 5 bases left in between. Germline assignment: CDR1 SGDLS and CDR2 YYNGEE. CDR3 length: 12 amino acids. The CDR3 is CASSVSADTQYF. The CDR3 nucleotides read TGTGCCAGCAGCGTTAGCGCAGATACGCAGTATTTT.

CDR3 protein: CASSSRSGRGITEAFF. The CDR3 DNA reads TGTGCCAGCAGTTCCCGGTCTGGCAGGGGGATCACTGAAGCTTTCTTT. The chain recombines TRBV6-5 with TRBJ1-1; the match to TRBD1 covers 7 bases. This CDR3 has 16 amino acids. Germline V gene data show CDR1 as MNHEY and CDR2 as SVGAGI. The V and J ends lost 4 bases and 4 bases, in that order; junction bases with no gene match: 12.

The J gene is TRBJ1-2, the V gene TRBV30; D may be TRBD1 (5 bases). The V end lost 4 bases, the J end lost 4 bases, and 16 bases lay between the germline ends. Germline V lookup: CDR1 GTSNPN, CDR2 SVGIG (reference sequence). The length of the CDR3 is 14 residues. CDR3 coding DNA: TGTGCCTGGACCACTACAGGACATGCCTATGGCTACACCTTC. It encodes CAWTTTGHAYGYTF. The full variable domain, its missing parts supplied by reference TRBV30 and TRBJ1-2, is SQTIHQWPATLVQPVGSPLSLECTVEGTSNPNLYWYRQAAGRGLQLLFYSVGIGQISSEVPQNLSASRPQDRQFILSSKKLLLSDSGFYLCAWTTTGHAYGYTFGSGTRLTVV.

The gene calls are TRBV13 and TRBJ1-2; possibly TRBD1 for D (6 bases). Germline CDR1 and CDR2: PRHDT and FYEKMQ (reference sequence). The CDR3 runs 16 residues. V lost 0 bases, J lost 4 bases, and 15 bases lay in between. Here the CDR3 DNA reads TGTGCCAGCAGCTTAGGCTCGGTGGGGGGGGCCTATGGCTACACCTTC. It yields the protein CASSLGSVGGAYGYTF.

In DNA, the CDR3 is TGTGCCAGCAGCTTGGTTAGCAGACGCTCCTACAATGAGCAGTTCTTC. This translates into CASSLVSRRSYNEQFF. The V and J genes are TRBV5-6 and TRBJ2-1; D uncertain. Trimming stripped 0 bases from V and 0 bases from J, with 10 bases between. CDR3 size: 16 residues. From germline, CDR1 is SGHDT and CDR2 YYEEEE. The full variable domain, with the rest looked up from reference TRBV5-6 and TRBJ2-1, is DAGVTQSPTHLIKTRGQQVTLRCSPKSGHDTVSWYQQALGQGPQFIFQYYEEEERQRGNFPDRFSGHQFPNYSSELNVNALLLGDSALYLCASSLVSRRSYNEQFFGPGTRLTVL.

This chain connects TRBV2 to TRBJ1-2; a possible D gene is TRBD1 (5 bases). Germline V gives CDR1 SNHLY, CDR2 FYNNEI. The V end lost 6 bases, the J end lost 2 bases, and 16 bases lay between the germline ends. The CDR3 runs 15 residues. The CDR3 DNA reads as TGTGCCAGCAGCCCACTTGGGCAGGGAAACTATGGCTACACCTTC. It codes for CASSPLGQGNYGYTF.

The rearrangement joins TRBV4-3 to TRBJ2-3; perhaps TRBD2 as D (7 bases). The V gene lost 4 bases and the J gene lost 3 bases, with 20 bases spanning the gap. The germline V gene encodes CDR1 LGHNA and CDR2 YSLEER. The CDR3 runs to 17 residues. The CDR3 region has the DNA TGCGCCAGCAGCCCCGACCGGGCGGGGGCGAGGACAGATACGCAGTATTTT. It is translated as CASSPDRAGARTDTQYF.

The chain employs TRBV10-3 and TRBJ2-7; D remains ambiguous. Deletions cut 3 bases from V and 5 bases from J, with 11 bases between. This CDR3 contains 13 residues. CDR1 and CDR2 from the germline V gene are ENHRY and SYGVKD. CDR3 sequence reads: CAISDNSPNEQYF. The CDR3 bases are TGTGCCATCAGTGATAACAGCCCCAACGAGCAGTACTTC.

This clone was detected a few times. The rearrangement joins TRBV7-3 to TRBJ2-5; tentatively, D is TRBD2 (6 bases). V was cut by 2 bases and J by 2 bases, with 6 bases left in between. The germline V gene encodes CDR1 SGHTA and CDR2 FQGTGA. This CDR3 is 13 amino acids long. CDR3 bases: TGTGCCAGCAGCTTAGGACTACAAGAGACCCAGTACTTC. Protein: CASSLGLQETQYF.

The V call is TRBV5-1, the J call TRBJ1-1, with TRBD1 identical over 7 bases. Trimming at V came to 4 bases and at J to 4 bases, leaving 13 bases not matched to a gene. Germline CDR1 SGHRS, CDR2 YFSETQ. The CDR3 runs to 16 residues. The CDR3 DNA follows: TGCGCCAGCAGCATTGGGACCCCGACAGGGTTCACTGAAGCTTTCTTT. This codes for CASSIGTPTGFTEAFF.

The chain uses TRBV5-4 and TRBJ1-4; TRBD1 aligns across 11 bases. This CDR3 is 16 amino acids long. The V and J ends lost 0 bases and 7 bases, in that order; junction bases with no gene match: 5. Germline V gene sequence: CDR1 SGHNT, CDR2 YYREEE (reference sequence). The CDR3 nucleotides read TGTGCCAGCAGCTTGGGGACAGGGGGCCAGGGTGAAAAACTGTTTTTT. It yields the protein CASSLGTGGQGEKLFF.

Note on this clone: A read error is the likely source, as a far larger clone sits one nucleotide away. The rearrangement links TRBV29-1 to TRBJ1-3, with 9 bases lining up with TRBD1. The CDR3 is made up of 15 amino acids. Losses at the gene ends were 3 bases for V and 3 bases for J; bases not matched to a gene: 6. The germline V gene has CDR1 SQVTM and CDR2 ANQGSEA. In DNA, the CDR3 is TGCAGCGTTGAGTCGGGACAGGGAGGTGGAAACACCATATATTTT. Its translation is CSVESGQGGGNTIYF.

A few counts support this clone. CDR3 sequence: CASSAYQETQYF. In nucleotides, the CDR3 is TGTGCCAGCAGCGCCTATCAAGAGACCCAGTACTTC. The V gene is TRBV9, the J gene TRBJ2-5, with no clear D. This CDR3 is 12 amino acids long. The V end was cut by 3 bases, the J end by 2 bases, with 5 bases between. CDR1 is SGDLS and CDR2 is YYNGEE in the germline V gene. Full variable domain (remainder filled in from reference TRBV9 and TRBJ2-5): DSGVTQTPKHLITATGQRVTLRCSPRSGDLSVYWYQQSLDQGLQFLIQYYNGEERAKGNILERFSAQQFPDLHSELNLSSLELGDSALYFCASSAYQETQYFGPGTRLLVL.

This chain links TRBV2 with TRBJ1-3; D call uncertain. The CDR3 spans 14 residues. Germline-derived CDR1 and CDR2 are SNHLY and FYNNEI. V was clipped by 4 bases and J by 0 bases, with 7 bases between them. The CDR3 protein is CASSVISSGNTIYF. The DNA for the CDR3 is TGTGCCAGCAGTGTGATTAGCTCTGGAAACACCATATATTTT. Supplemented by reference TRBV2 and TRBJ1-3, the full variable domain reads EPEVTQTPSHQVTQMGQEVILRCVPISNHLYFYWYRQILGQKVEFLVSFYNNEISEKSEIFDDQFSVERPDGSNFTLKIRSTKLEDSAMYFCASSVISSGNTIYFGEGSWLTVV.